This T cell receptor beta chain was identified during a study of T cell responses to AZD1222 COVID-19 vaccine. General observations from the study: Spike-wide vaccine-associated CD4 TCRs dominated at 160-218 and 743-854. Regions left unmutated in variants are reportedly the target of nearly half of spike-specific TCRs.

Clones were read by immunoSEQ multiplex PCR, and TCRdb kept only the in-frame ones, dropping some. The sample lists about 170,000 clones; about nine tenths were seen once. Germline V gene lookup returns CDR1 SNHLY and CDR2 FYNNEI. Trimming took 7 bases from V and 6 from J; bases not matched to a gene: 4. The CDR3 has 12 amino acids. In this sample, this clone turned up once. Its antigen is unknown. The V call is TRBV2, the J call TRBJ2-7; 9 bases match TRBD2. This receptor was identified in an adult in good health. The sample was peripheral blood, taken on day 0 of AZD1222 vaccination. CDR3 nucleotides: TGTGCCAGCATGGGGACTAGCATCGAGCAGTACTTC. Translated: CASMGTSIEQYF.